One and the same sample provided the 27 T cell receptor beta chains below, sequenced in a study of blood T cell repertoires in COVID-19. Using immunoSEQ multiplex PCR, the repertoire was profiled, and TCRdb retains in-frame clones only, with some absent. The profile covers some 250,000 clones, with about four fifths appearing a single time and around 3.5% taken by the ten largest. Input material: peripheral blood. Every receptor here comes from a young woman with acute or convalescent COVID-19.

The sample holds a few counts of this clone. The chain recombines TRBV7-2 with TRBJ2-1; TRBD1 is a possible D gene (5 bases). The CDR3 loop spans 12 amino acids. The germline V and J ends were trimmed by 7 bases and 8 bases, with 12 bases remaining between them. Germline V gene sequence: CDR1 SGHTA, CDR2 FQGNSA. CDR3 protein: CASTDSQDEQFF. CDR3 nucleotides: TGTGCCAGCACCGACAGCCAAGATGAGCAGTTCTTC. The entire variable domain, with the rest obtained from reference TRBV7-2 and TRBJ2-1, is as follows: GAGVSQSPSNKVTEKGKDVELRCDPISGHTALYWYRQSLGQGLEFLIYFQGNSAPDKSGLPSDRFSAERTGGSVSTLTIQRTQQEDSAVYLCASTDSQDEQFFGPGTRLTVL.

The J gene is TRBJ2-2, the V gene TRBV2; D is unclear. Germline V gene sequence: CDR1 SNHLY, CDR2 FYNNEI. The V end was cut by 2 bases, the J end by 2 bases, with 3 bases between. CDR3 length: 13 residues. In nucleotides, the CDR3 is TGTGCCAGCAGTGAAACTAACACCGGGGAGCTGTTTTTT. This translates into CASSETNTGELFF.

The genes are TRBV27 and TRBJ1-5; D not resolved. V was clipped by 6 bases and J by 0 bases, with 6 bases between them. This CDR3 has 13 amino acids. Germline V CDR1 and CDR2: MNHEY, SMNVEV (reference sequence). The CDR3 nucleotides read TGTGCCAGCAGCCGGGATAGCAATCAGCCCCAGCATTTT. It encodes CASSRDSNQPQHF.

The rearrangement joins TRBV28 to TRBJ1-2; 10 bases line up with TRBD1. The CDR3 sequence is 17 residues long. Germline V CDR1 and CDR2: MDHEN, SYDVKM. The trim removed 6 bases at V and 1 base at J, leaving 11 bases unmatched. Here the CDR3 DNA reads TGTGCCAGCAGCCTTCCCGGGACAGGGGACTATAACTATGGCTACACCTTC. Translation: CASSLPGTGDYNYGYTF.

A few counts support this clone. The genes are TRBV28 and TRBJ2-3; D is perhaps TRBD2 (6 bases). CDR1 MDHEN and CDR2 SYDVKM come from the germline V gene. The germline V and J ends were trimmed by 6 bases and 3 bases, with 22 bases remaining between them. This CDR3 contains 17 residues. The CDR3 reads CASSLTPGVGRTDTQYF. The CDR3 nucleotides are TGTGCCAGCAGCCTCACCCCGGGGGTAGGGCGGACAGATACGCAGTATTTT.

This chain joins TRBV6-2 or TRBV6-3 and TRBJ2-7; D is possibly TRBD1 (5 bases). The CDR3 is 11 residues long. The germline V gene has CDR1 MNHEY and CDR2 SVGEGT. V was pared by 2 bases and J by 11 bases, with 10 bases between. In DNA form, the CDR3 reads TGTGCCAGCAGTTACGGGGCAGTGGAGTACTTC. Its protein product is CASSYGAVEYF.

There are a few counts of this clone. The chain joins TRBV5-1 to TRBJ2-2, with 10 bases identical to TRBD2. Per the germline V gene, CDR1 is SGHRS and CDR2 is YFSETQ. V gave up 4 bases and J gave up 3 bases; unmatched junction bases: 9. CDR3 length: 17 amino acids. The CDR3 loop is CASSPSGLAADTGELFF. The CDR3, as DNA: TGCGCCAGCAGCCCCAGTGGACTAGCGGCCGACACCGGGGAGCTGTTTTTT. Using reference TRBV5-1 and TRBJ2-2 for the parts outside the CDR3, the full variable domain is KAGVTQTPRYLIKTRGQQVTLSCSPISGHRSVSWYQQTPGQGLQFLFEYFSETQRNKGNFPGRFSGRQFSNSRSEMNVSTLELGDSALYLCASSPSGLAADTGELFFGEGSRLTVL.

The chain combines TRBV9 with TRBJ2-2; D remains ambiguous. The germline V and J ends were trimmed by 1 base and 2 bases, with 9 bases remaining between them. Germline V gives CDR1 SGDLS, CDR2 YYNGEE. This CDR3 has 15 residues. The DNA for the CDR3 is TGTGCCAGCAGCGTACGCTACGATAACACCGGGGAGCTGTTTTTT. Its protein is CASSVRYDNTGELFF.

This chain joins TRBV19 and TRBJ1-5; TRBD1 matches at 7 bases. V was pared by 7 bases and J by 0 bases, with 6 bases of the junction left unmatched. The V gene's germline CDR1 is LNHDA and CDR2 SQIVND (reference sequence). The CDR3 has 15 residues. The CDR3 bases are TGTGCCAGTACCCGGACAGGAAATAGCAATCAGCCCCAGCATTTT. Translation: CASTRTGNSNQPQHF.

The rearrangement uses TRBV2 and TRBJ1-4; D remains unclear. This CDR3 is 13 amino acids long. Germline loops: CDR1 SNHLY, CDR2 FYNNEI. V was trimmed by 7 bases and J by 5 bases, leaving 11 bases between them. CDR3 bases: TGTGCCAGCACAAGGGAGAGAAATGAAAAACTGTTTTTT. It translates to CASTRERNEKLFF.

J is TRBJ1-1 and V is TRBV27; 11 positions match TRBD1. In germline, CDR1 is MNHEY, CDR2 SMNVEV (reference sequence). V shed 5 bases, J shed 3 bases, and the junction held 8 bases outside the gene matches. The length of the CDR3 is 16 residues. The CDR3 loop is CASSPRTGGADTEAFF. The CDR3, as DNA: TGTGCCAGCAGTCCTCGGACAGGGGGCGCGGACACTGAAGCTTTCTTT.

The genes are TRBV7-9 and TRBJ1-1; D perhaps matches TRBD1 (5 bases). The CDR3 consists of 14 residues. Germline-derived CDR1 and CDR2 are SEHNR and FQNEAQ (reference sequence). The V end lost 5 bases, the J end lost 5 bases, and 15 bases lay between the germline ends. The CDR3 coding sequence is TGTGCCAGCAGCCCCCCAGGGATTGGGACTGAAGCTTTCTTT. Its protein is CASSPPGIGTEAFF.

The chain is built from TRBV29-1 and TRBJ1-1; TRBD1 aligns across 10 bases. The germline gives CDR1 SQVTM, CDR2 ANQGSEA. The V segment lost 4 bases and the J segment 3 bases; nucleotides outside the gene matches: 8. The CDR3 is 15 residues long. CDR3 bases: TGCAGCGTTGGGGACAGGGGCGGATCGGACACTGAAGCTTTCTTT. Amino acids: CSVGDRGGSDTEAFF.

The V and J genes are TRBV21-1 and TRBJ1-5; the D call in the table, TRBD1, was not verified against the DNA. TRBV21-1 is termed a pseudogene. The CDR3 consists of 16 residues. CDR3 nucleotide sequence: TGTGCCAGCAGCTCCCACCGCCGACAGGGAGATCAGCCCCAGCATTTT. It encodes CASSSHRRQGDQPQHF.

This clone occurred once. The CDR3 sequence: CASADAPSGIQETQYF. The DNA for the CDR3 is TGTGCTAGTGCCGACGCCCCCAGCGGGATACAAGAGACCCAGTACTTC. The rearrangement joins TRBV12-5 to TRBJ2-5, with 7 bases identical to TRBD2. The CDR3 runs 16 residues. Trimming took 7 bases from V and 2 from J; bases not matched to a gene: 13. CDR1 is LGHNT, CDR2 FRNRAP, per germline.

This chain connects TRBV23-1 to TRBJ2-1; 8 positions match TRBD2. TRBV23-1 is an ORF, with its function uncertain. There are 17 residues in the CDR3. Unmatched junction bases numbered 11, after V lost 2 bases and J lost 5 bases. The CDR3 here is CASSQNSGAGDHNEQFF. The CDR3 bases are TGCGCCAGCAGTCAAAATTCGGGAGCGGGAGACCACAATGAGCAGTTCTTC.

The rearrangement links TRBV7-2 to TRBJ2-1, with D tentatively TRBD1 (7 bases). In germline, CDR1 is SGHTA, CDR2 FQGNSA. The CDR3 covers 16 residues. V shed 5 bases and J shed 4 bases, with 18 bases lying between them. This CDR3 is CASSKTTGAGYNEQFF. Written as DNA, the CDR3 is TGTGCCAGCAGCAAAACAACAGGGGCGGGGTACAATGAGCAGTTCTTC.

This clone was seen only a few times. This CDR3 is CASSLVSSSYNEQFF. The CDR3 coding sequence is TGTGCCAGCAGCTTAGTCTCGAGCTCCTACAATGAGCAGTTCTTC. This chain joins TRBV7-9 and TRBJ2-1, with D hard to call. The CDR3 consists of 15 residues. CDR1 is SEHNR, CDR2 FQNEAQ, per germline (reference sequence). V shed 1 base and J shed 0 bases, with 7 bases lying between them.

The chain recombines TRBV7-9 with TRBJ2-7, with D hard to call. The CDR3 length is 14 residues. Trimming cost V 3 bases and J 6 bases, with 15 bases left between them. Germline V gives CDR1 SEHNR, CDR2 FQNEAQ (reference sequence). The CDR3 protein is CASSFSVNPREQYF. The DNA of the CDR3 is TGTGCCAGCAGCTTCTCGGTCAATCCTCGCGAGCAGTACTTC. Variable domain in full (rest from reference TRBV7-9 and TRBJ2-7): DTGVSQNPRHKITKRGQNVTFRCDPISEHNRLYWYRQTLGQGPEFLTYFQNEAQLEKSRLLSDRFSAERPKGSFSTLEIQRTEQGDSAMYLCASSFSVNPREQYFGPGTRLTVT.

The rearrangement joins TRBV5-1 to TRBJ2-3; D unclear. V lost 0 bases, J lost 0 bases, and 8 bases lay in between. The CDR3 contains 15 residues. Germline V gene data show CDR1 as SGHRS and CDR2 as YFSETQ. DNA for the CDR3: TGCGCCAGCAGCTTGGGAGCGTTAAGCACAGATACGCAGTATTTT. Translated, it gives CASSLGALSTDTQYF.

The chain combines TRBV6-5 with TRBJ1-1; the D gene is possibly TRBD1 (5 bases). CDR3 size: 13 residues. The V gene's germline CDR1 is MNHEY and CDR2 SVGAGI. The germline V and J ends were trimmed by 7 bases and 4 bases, with 13 bases remaining between them. The CDR3 spells CASIAGMSTEAFF. CDR3 DNA sequence: TGTGCCAGCATTGCAGGGATGAGCACTGAAGCTTTCTTT.

The chain has TRBV19 and TRBJ2-7, with D possibly TRBD1 on 5 matching bases. The CDR3 is made up of 14 amino acids. V was pared by 7 bases and J by 0 bases, with 13 bases between. CDR1 is LNHDA and CDR2 is SQIVND in the germline V gene (reference sequence). The CDR3 region has the DNA TGTGCCAGTAATACGGACACCAGCTCCTACGAGCAGTACTTC. Translating gives CASNTDTSSYEQYF.

This clone was seen once. The rearrangement joins TRBV6-5 to TRBJ2-1, with D perhaps TRBD2 (5 bases). Trimming took off 9 bases at V and 2 bases at J, with 11 bases between the two ends. CDR3 length: 13 amino acids. Germline V gene lookup returns CDR1 MNHEY and CDR2 SVGAGI. Written as DNA, the CDR3 is TGTGCCAGTAGCGATGCCACCTACAATGAGCAGTTCTTC. Translated: CASSDATYNEQFF.

The V gene is TRBV27, the J gene TRBJ2-1, with TRBD2 matching 8 bases. Germline loops: CDR1 MNHEY, CDR2 SMNVEV (reference sequence). The CDR3 spans 14 residues. Trimming at V came to 5 bases and at J to 3 bases, leaving 3 bases not matched to a gene. The CDR3: CASSREGHYNEQFF. Written as DNA, the CDR3 is TGTGCCAGCAGTCGGGAGGGCCACTACAATGAGCAGTTCTTC.

V and J are TRBV5-1 and TRBJ2-1; 10 positions agree with TRBD2. The junction had 3 bases not matched to a gene; V was cut back by 0 bases and J by 6 bases. Germline CDR1 reads SGHRS; CDR2 reads YFSETQ. CDR3 length equals 15 residues. CDR3 sequence reads: CASSLEASGSNEQFF. The CDR3 nucleotides read TGCGCCAGCAGCTTGGAGGCTAGCGGGAGCAATGAGCAGTTCTTC.

This clone has only one observation. J is TRBJ2-7 and V is TRBV11-2; D not resolved. The CDR3 has 14 amino acids. Germline lookup yields CDR1 SGHAT and CDR2 FQNNGV. V was shortened by 3 bases and J by 4 bases, with 13 bases between the two germline ends. CDR3 region: CASSFAENGYEQYF. The CDR3 DNA reads TGTGCCAGCAGCTTTGCGGAGAACGGTTACGAGCAGTACTTC. Full variable domain (missing parts from reference TRBV11-2 and TRBJ2-7): EAGVAQSPRYKIIEKRQSVAFWCNPISGHATLYWYQQILGQGPKLLIQFQNNGVVDDSQLPKDRFSAERLKGVDSTLKIQPAKLEDSAVYLCASSFAENGYEQYFGPGTRLTVT.

The chain combines TRBV19 with TRBJ1-2; 7 bases agree with TRBD1. Unmatched junction bases numbered 5, after V lost 3 bases and J lost 7 bases. The length of the CDR3 is 13 residues. In germline, CDR1 is LNHDA, CDR2 SQIVND (reference sequence). The CDR3 DNA reads as TGTGCCAGTAGTATGACAGGGTCGGGTGGCTACACCTTC. This encodes CASSMTGSGGYTF.